Listed below are T cell receptor beta chains from one sample, sequenced in a study of cytomegalovirus exposure and HLA in healthy donors. Assay used: immunoSEQ multiplex PCR; TCRdb lists only in-frame clones, some missing. The table has approximately 160,000 clones, 77% seen once. Material for sequencing was PBMCs. These receptors were collected from a woman in her 30s in good health and CMV-seronegative. The CDR3 runs from the conserved cysteine through the conserved F or W. Fields, in order: D gene, J gene, V gene, clone size, CDR3 DNA, CDR3 protein. The D gene is left open where the match is weak. Some rows mark clone size as missing; the rest say once, few, many or name a class of expanded clone.

- | TRBJ1-1 | TRBV4-1 | - | TGCGCCAGCAGCCAGTGGGCTATCATGAACACTGAAGCTTTCTTT | CASSQWAIMNTEAFF
- | TRBJ1-1 | TRBV6-6 | - | TGTGCCAGCACCACCGAGGGGAACACTGAAGCTTTCTTT | CASTTEGNTEAFF
TRBD1 | TRBJ2-4 | TRBV5-4 | - | TGTGCCAGCAGCTTCACGGGACAGTATAATCTAGCCAAAAACATTCAGTACTTC | CASSFTGQYNLAKNIQYF
- | TRBJ2-5 | TRBV2 | - | TGTGCCAGCCGGCGACAGGTACAAGAGACCCAGTACTTC | CASRRQVQETQYF
- | TRBJ2-2 | TRBV7-2 | - | TGTGCCAGCAGCTTAGCACGTGCCGGCGGGGAGCTGTTTTTT | CASSLARAGGELFF
TRBD1 | TRBJ2-7 | TRBV18 | - | TGTGCCAGCTCACCGAACTTGGGACAGGGGGCCTACGAGCAGTACTTC | CASSPNLGQGAYEQYF
TRBD2 | TRBJ2-7 | TRBV27 | - | TGTGCCAGCAGTCCCGGGGGGTACGAGCAGTACTTC | CASSPGGYEQYF
TRBD1 | TRBJ1-2 | TRBV18 | - | TGTGCCAGCTCTCCCATCCTTCTCGACAGGGGGGTGGTTAACTATGGCTACACCTTC | CASSPILLDRGVVNYGYTF
TRBD1 | TRBJ2-1 | TRBV6-1 | - | TGTGCCAGCAGTGTCGACAGGGCTTACAATGAGCAGTTCTTC | CASSVDRAYNEQFF
- | TRBJ2-2 | TRBV15 | - | TGTGCCACCCGCGACTCGACGGTGGAAACAATCGGGATCACCGGGGAGCTGTTTTTT | CATRDSTVETIGITGELFF
- | TRBJ2-1 | TRBV29-1 | few | TGCAGCGTTGCACAGGGAGGGGGCAATGAGCAGTTCTTC | CSVAQGGGNEQFF
- | TRBJ1-1 | TRBV19 | once | TGTGCCAGTAGTGCCCCGGGGGTGTACACTGAAGCTTTCTTT | CASSAPGVYTEAFF
TRBD1 | TRBJ1-1 | TRBV29-1 | - | TGCAGCGTTAAATTTGGACAGGAATCTGAAGCTTTCTTT | CSVKFGQESEAFF
- | TRBJ1-4 | TRBV7-8 | - | TGTGCCAGCAGCTTAGCGAGGGCAACTAATGAAAAACTGTTTTTT | CASSLARATNEKLFF
- | TRBJ2-3 | TRBV27 | once | TGTGCCAGCAGACTTCGGAGCGGGACACCTAGCACAGATACGCAGTATTTT | CASRLRSGTPSTDTQYF
- | TRBJ2-1 | TRBV27 | - | TGTGCCAGCAGTTTTAGTCTCTACAATGAGCAGTTCTTC | CASSFSLYNEQFF
- | TRBJ1-6 | TRBV6-5 | - | TGTGCCAGCACGGCAGGGCATAATTCACCCCTCCACTTT | CASTAGHNSPLHF
- | TRBJ2-3 | TRBV15 | - | TGTGCCACCAGCAGCGCCCCGGCTAGTGTCCCAGATACGCAGTATTTT | CATSSAPASVPDTQYF
TRBD1 | TRBJ2-3 | TRBV5-4 | - | TGTGCCAGCAGCTTGGGGGACAGGGGTCCTCACGGTACGCAGTATTTT | CASSLGDRGPHGTQYF
TRBD1 | TRBJ2-1 | TRBV7-8 | - | TGTGCCAGCAGCTTTTACCGGGACAGAGATAACAATGAGCAGTTCTTC | CASSFYRDRDNNEQFF
- | TRBJ2-1 | TRBV4-1 | - | TGCGCCAGCAGCCAATTTTATCGACTAACCAGGGGCAATGAGCAGTTCTTC | CASSQFYRLTRGNEQFF
- | TRBJ1-2 | TRBV5-4 | once | TGTGCCAGCAGCCTGGGGGGAGGGAGTGGGAGCGCCGGCTATGGCTACACCTTC | CASSLGGGSGSAGYGYTF
TRBD1 | TRBJ2-7 | TRBV6-5 | - | TGTGCCAGCAACCCGGGACAGGGGAGCTACGAGCAGTACTTC | CASNPGQGSYEQYF
- | TRBJ2-2 | TRBV21-1 | - | TGTGCCAGCAGCAAAGGCGCCACCGGGGAGCTGTTTTTT | CASSKGATGELFF
TRBD1 | TRBJ2-7 | TRBV7-3 | - | TGTGCCAGCAGCTCCGACGGGACAGGGGGCACCTACGAGCAGTACTTC | CASSSDGTGGTYEQYF
- | TRBJ2-3 | TRBV9 | - | TGTGCCAGCAGCGTAGTGTCAGGTGCGCAGTATTTT | CASSVVSGAQYF
TRBD1 | TRBJ1-1 | TRBV7-9 | few | TGTGCCAGCAGCTTGCAACTTCAGGGGGCACAAGTAGGAGCTTTCTTT | CASSLQLQGAQVGAFF